Following are 25 T cell receptor beta chains from one sample sequenced in a study of CD4+ T cells in melanoma. Measured with immunoSEQ multiplex PCR; TCRdb has only the in-frame clones, and not every one. The sample shows around 100,000 clones, about nine tenths of them seen only once. The sample consisted of peripheral blood. All receptors come from a human donor with melanoma.

The CDR3 nucleotides are TGTGCCAGTAGTATTATCCACCGGAACACCGGGGAGCTGTTTTTT. Translating gives CASSIIHRNTGELFF. The chain combines TRBV19 with TRBJ2-2; D remains ambiguous. Trimming left V 3 bases short and J 1 base short, with 9 bases between. This CDR3 is 15 amino acids long. Germline V gene data show CDR1 as LNHDA and CDR2 as SQIVND (reference sequence).

The genes are TRBV28 and TRBJ2-7, with D possibly matching TRBD2 (7 bases). CDR1 MDHEN and CDR2 SYDVKM come from the germline V gene. Trimming left V 6 bases short and J 4 bases short, with 19 bases between. The CDR3 length is 15 residues. The CDR3 loop reads CASSSPSGGWYEQYF. CDR3 DNA sequence: TGTGCCAGCAGCTCCCCGTCGGGGGGCTGGTACGAGCAGTACTTC. Drawing the rest from reference TRBV28 and TRBJ2-7, the complete variable domain is DVKVTQSSRYLVKRTGEKVFLECVQDMDHENMFWYRQDPGLGLRLIYFSYDVKMKEKGDIPEGYSVSREKKERFSLILESASTNQTSMYLCASSSPSGGWYEQYFGPGTRLTVT.

J is TRBJ2-2 and V is TRBV7-9; 7 bases fit TRBD2. The germline V gene encodes CDR1 SEHNR and CDR2 FQNEAQ (reference sequence). The CDR3 runs 13 residues. J was trimmed by 6 bases and V by 7 bases; bases with no gene match: 5. The CDR3 loop is CASNKAGAGELFF. The CDR3 region has the DNA TGTGCCAGCAACAAGGCGGGGGCCGGGGAGCTGTTTTTT.

The chain is built from TRBV7-2 and TRBJ2-7; 9 positions agree with TRBD2. The V and J ends lost 4 bases and 6 bases, in that order; junction bases with no gene match: 7. The CDR3 has 14 amino acids. CDR1 is SGHTA, CDR2 FQGNSA, per germline. In DNA, the CDR3 is TGTGCCAGCAGCTCGGGACTAGCATCGGGCGAGCAGTACTTC. This encodes CASSSGLASGEQYF.

The chain uses TRBV12-5 and TRBJ1-2, with D tentatively TRBD1 (6 bases). There are 13 residues in the CDR3. CDR1 LGHNT and CDR2 FRNRAP come from the germline V gene. V lost 6 bases and J 4 bases, leaving 12 bases between the germline ends. The CDR3 loop reads CASGKGVSYGYTF. For the CDR3, the DNA is TGTGCTAGTGGAAAGGGGGTTTCCTATGGCTACACCTTC.

V and J are TRBV6-6 and TRBJ1-6; D gene unclear. This CDR3 comprises 15 residues. Per the germline V gene, CDR1 is MNHNY and CDR2 is SVGAGI (reference sequence). The V end was cut by 0 bases, the J end by 12 bases, with 15 bases between. The CDR3 DNA is TGTGCCAGCAGTTACTCGGACGGAATACCTCGACCCCTCCACTTT. It is translated as CASSYSDGIPRPLHF.

The V call is TRBV21-1, the J call TRBJ2-7; the listed D gene, TRBD1, was not tested against the DNA. TRBV21-1 is designated a pseudogene. The CDR3 is 14 amino acids. The CDR3 DNA reads TGTGCCAGCAGCAAGGGGGCATCCTCCTACGAGCAGTACTTC. This translates into CASSKGASSYEQYF.

This clone was seen a single time. The chain recombines TRBV21-1 with TRBJ2-2; the table names TRBD2, a call not compared with the DNA. TRBV21-1 is listed as a pseudogene. The CDR3 is made up of 20 amino acids. CDR3 protein: CASSKGFGDFWERNDGELFF. The CDR3 bases are TGTGCCAGCAGCAAAGGGTTTGGGGACTTTTGGGAGAGGAATGACGGGGAGCTGTTTTTT.

This chain links TRBV7-2 with TRBJ2-2; 10 bases fit TRBD2. Germline loops: CDR1 SGHTA, CDR2 FQGNSA. The CDR3 has 17 amino acids. The J segment lost 3 bases and the V segment lost 5 bases, leaving 9 bases of the junction unmatched. CDR3 loop: CASSRTPSGGDTGELFF. For the CDR3, the DNA is TGTGCCAGCAGCCGTACCCCCAGCGGGGGGGACACCGGGGAGCTGTTTTTT.

The V gene is TRBV4-3, the J gene TRBJ2-3; 12 bases align to TRBD2. Germline CDR1 LGHNA, CDR2 YSLEER. The CDR3 is 20 residues long. V was clipped by 1 base and J by 3 bases; unmatched bases: 14. This CDR3 reads CASSQAILAGGPRETDTQYF. DNA of the CDR3: TGCGCCAGCAGCCAAGCAATCCTAGCGGGAGGGCCAAGGGAGACAGATACGCAGTATTTT.

The chain couples TRBV18 to TRBJ2-7; TRBD1 matches 10 bases. The CDR3 has 14 residues. Germline V gene lookup returns CDR1 KGHSH and CDR2 LQKENI. V was clipped by 3 bases and J by 3 bases; unmatched bases: 2. The CDR3, as DNA: TGTGCCAGCTCACCCGGGACAGGGGTCTACGAGCAGTACTTC. Translated, it gives CASSPGTGVYEQYF. The full variable domain, completed using reference TRBV18 and TRBJ2-7, is NAGVMQNPRHLVRRRGQEARLRCSPMKGHSHVYWYRQLPEEGLKFMVYLQKENIIDESGMPKERFSAEFPKEGPSILRIQQVVRGDSAAYFCASSPGTGVYEQYFGPGTRLTVT.

CDR3 nucleotide sequence: TGTGCCATCAGGCGAGAAGGGGAGCAGCCCCAGCATTTT. Translation: CAIRREGEQPQHF. The genes are TRBV10-3 and TRBJ1-5; D perhaps matches TRBD1 (5 bases). The V gene's germline CDR1 is ENHRY and CDR2 SYGVKD. The ends were cut back, 6 bases at V and 7 bases at J, with 13 bases in the middle. The CDR3 spans 13 residues.

The gene calls are TRBV5-4 and TRBJ1-4, with D possibly TRBD1 on 6 matching bases. With 5 bases removed from V and 7 bases from J, the gap between germline ends came to 15 bases. CDR3 length: 14 residues. Germline V gene data show CDR1 as SGHNT and CDR2 as YYREEE (reference sequence). The CDR3 sequence: CASSSKGGGEKLFF. CDR3 DNA sequence: TGTGCCAGCAGTTCCAAGGGGGGAGGTGAAAAACTGTTTTTT.

This sequence joins TRBV9 and TRBJ2-6, with D tentatively TRBD1 (5 bases). The CDR3 runs 15 residues. V shed 0 bases and J shed 4 bases, with 8 bases lying between them. Germline CDR1 is SGDLS and CDR2 is YYNGEE. As DNA, the CDR3 is TGTGCCAGCAGCGTAGCAGGGCCCGGGGCCAACGTCCTGACTTTC. The encoded protein is CASSVAGPGANVLTF.

Of note for this clone: Different DNA sequences within this sample yield the same CDR3. The gene calls are TRBV5-1 and TRBJ1-1; D may be TRBD1 (5 bases). This CDR3 contains 14 residues. The germline gives CDR1 SGHRS, CDR2 YFSETQ. The V end was cut by 2 bases, the J end by 3 bases, with 11 bases between. The CDR3 region has the DNA TGCGCCAGCAGCTTCCAGGGAGACGACACTGAAGCTTTCTTT. Translating gives CASSFQGDDTEAFF.

V gene TRBV5-6 combines with J gene TRBJ2-7; D gene ambiguous. CDR1 is SGHDT and CDR2 is YYEEEE in the germline V gene. The CDR3 extends over 11 amino acids. The V end was cut by 4 bases, the J end by 4 bases, with 6 bases between. This chain's CDR3 is CASSDIYEQYF. The CDR3 DNA follows: TGTGCCAGCAGCGATATATACGAGCAGTACTTC.

CDR3 in amino acids: CASSLDLSYEQYF. As DNA, the CDR3 is TGCGCCAGCAGCTTGGACCTGTCTTACGAGCAGTACTTC. This rearrangement joins TRBV5-1 to TRBJ2-7; no definite D call. V shed 0 bases and J shed 4 bases, with 8 bases lying between them. Germline assignment: CDR1 SGHRS and CDR2 YFSETQ. This CDR3 region has 13 residues.

The CDR3 DNA reads TGTGCCACTCGGACAGGGACTAACTACGAGCAGTACTTC. Amino acid sequence: CATRTGTNYEQYF. J is TRBJ2-7 and V is TRBV19; possibly TRBD1 for D (8 bases). V shed 10 bases and J shed 3 bases, with 16 bases lying between them. Germline CDR1 LNHDA, CDR2 SQIVND (reference sequence). The CDR3 length is 13 residues.

This rearrangement joins TRBV20-1 to TRBJ2-1; D is unclear. Germline V gene lookup returns CDR1 DFQATT and CDR2 SNEGSKA (reference sequence). This CDR3 region has 11 residues. Trimming pared 5 bases from V and 7 bases from J, leaving 9 bases between. CDR3 sequence: CSAARYNEQFF. The CDR3 DNA follows: TGCAGTGCTGCCCGGTATAATGAGCAGTTCTTC.

J is TRBJ2-5 and V is TRBV15; 10 bases agree with TRBD1. Germline V gene sequence: CDR1 LNHNV, CDR2 YYDKDF (reference sequence). After removal of 4 bases from V and 4 bases from J, the junction contained 6 bases not matched to a gene. The CDR3 is 15 amino acids. In nucleotides, the CDR3 is TGTGCCACCAGCACCCGGACAGGGGGAATAGAGACCCAGTACTTC. This gives the protein CATSTRTGGIETQYF.

The chain links TRBV5-6 to TRBJ1-3; tentatively, D is TRBD1 (5 bases). Looked up from germline, CDR1 is SGHDT and CDR2 is YYEEEE. The V and J ends lost 0 bases and 8 bases respectively, with 15 bases between them. The CDR3 is 15 amino acids. The CDR3 DNA is TGTGCCAGCAGCTTGGTAACAGCGACCAGGGACACCATATATTTT. Translating it yields CASSLVTATRDTIYF.

V usage is TRBV19 and J usage is TRBJ1-6; 8 positions match TRBD1. Germline loops: CDR1 LNHDA, CDR2 SQIVND (reference sequence). Trimming cost V 3 bases and J 5 bases; bases outside gene matches: 3. This CDR3 comprises 15 residues. In nucleotides, the CDR3 is TGTGCCAGTAGTATCAGGGGGCAGGATAATTCACCCCTCCACTTT. Protein: CASSIRGQDNSPLHF.

The V and J genes are TRBV4-3 and TRBJ1-2, with D possibly matching TRBD1 (5 bases). This CDR3 is 15 amino acids long. Looked up from germline, CDR1 is LGHNA and CDR2 is YSLEER. The V gene lost 0 bases and the J gene lost 6 bases, with 14 bases spanning the gap. The CDR3 here is CASSQDREGFHGYTF. The CDR3 bases are TGCGCCAGCAGCCAAGACAGGGAAGGGTTCCATGGCTACACCTTC.

V is TRBV5-6 and J is TRBJ1-4; D gene uncertain. Germline V gene lookup returns CDR1 SGHDT and CDR2 YYEEEE. Trimming removed 1 base at V and 7 bases at J, with 5 bases between. The CDR3 contains 12 residues. CDR3 region: CASSLSTEKLFF. The CDR3, as DNA: TGTGCCAGCAGCTTGTCTACTGAAAAACTGTTTTTT.

The gene calls are TRBV4-3 and TRBJ1-3, with D perhaps TRBD1 (6 bases). Germline V gene sequence: CDR1 LGHNA, CDR2 YSLEER. CDR3 length: 15 residues. The ends were cut back, 6 bases at V and 5 bases at J, with 17 bases in the middle. The CDR3 coding sequence is TGCGCCAGCAGTCGACTAACAGGGATCAGAAACACCATATATTTT. Its translation is CASSRLTGIRNTIYF.